This T cell receptor (beta chain) derives from a study of metastatic and nonmetastatic thyroid tumors. TCRdb reanalyzed the PCR reads via MiXCR. The sample holds 43,000 or so clones, around a quarter seen once. CDR3 length equals 17 residues. The germline CDR1 and CDR2 sequences are LNHDA and SQIVND (reference sequence). The V and J ends lost 7 bases and 0 bases respectively, with 18 bases between them. No treatment of any kind had been given to any patient before thyroid surgery. Sequencing was performed on blood. The chain links TRBV19 to TRBJ2-2, with D perhaps TRBD1 (6 bases). The origin of this receptor is a male donor with papillary thyroid cancer or a benign thyroid nodule (not recorded which). Some clones in this sample may be carry-over from other donors' samples. The CDR3 DNA sequence: TGTGCCAGTATCCGGGGCCGGGACACAGCGAACACCGGGGAGCTGTTTTTT. This gives the protein CASIRGRDTANTGELFF.